This T cell receptor (beta chain) derives from a study of cytomegalovirus exposure and HLA in healthy donors. It was healthy bone marrow donors who served as donors. Between the trimmed V and J ends, which lost 3 bases and 4 bases, there was a span of 20 bases. There are 17 residues in the CDR3. Per the germline V gene, CDR1 is MNHEY and CDR2 is SMNVEV (reference sequence). As concerns this clone: Its antigen is unidentified.

Overall study results and limits: There were three CMV-associated chains whose specificity for CMV antigens was confirmed in vitro.

13 Jbeta primers and 60 Vbeta primers were used for the PCR. The method was immunoSEQ multiplex PCR; TCRdb's version includes in-frame clones alone and lacks a portion of them. The sample has 130,000 to 150,000 clones, 60% to 80% seen once; the top ten hold around 1.7%. Material: PBMCs. The clonotype comes from a woman aged 30 to 39 in good health and CMV-seronegative. The chain recombines TRBV27 with TRBJ2-3; a possible D gene is TRBD2 (5 bases). For the CDR3, the DNA is TGTGCCAGCAGTTTCTTGGGCCGAGGAGGTGTACCAGATACGCAGTATTTT. Its translation is CASSFLGRGGVPDTQYF.